This T cell receptor beta chain appears in the sequencing data of a study of shared clonotypes between healthy human individuals. Overall study context: Contributing individuals were a couple of females and a few males aged 18 to 49.

This clone was picked up one time. Its antigen is still unknown. The CDR3 is 14 residues long. With 1 base removed from V and 2 bases from J, the gap between germline ends came to 7 bases. Germline values: CDR1 SGHAT, CDR2 FQNNGV. Study-level points and caveats: Clonotype sharing levels among donors were expected to vary with sequencing depth.

It was across several immunoSEQ plates that each subset's genomic DNA was evenly split. Only in-frame clones appear in the TCRdb table, and some are missing; sequencing was by immunoSEQ multiplex PCR. The table records 400,000 to 600,000 clones, roughly three quarters of them present only once. The study drew its donors from healthy HIV-negative adults without recent acute infections or vaccinations. This receptor was taken from a woman in her thirties or forties in good health. Some clones in this sample may be carry-over from other donors' samples. The specimen was PBMCs. The chain links TRBV11-2 to TRBJ2-3, with no clear D. CDR3 amino acids: CASSLGAYTDTQYF. The CDR3 DNA reads TGTGCCAGCAGCTTAGGGGCGTACACAGATACGCAGTATTTT. Combining the CDR3 with reference TRBV11-2 and TRBJ2-3 gives the whole variable domain EAGVAQSPRYKIIEKRQSVAFWCNPISGHATLYWYQQILGQGPKLLIQFQNNGVVDDSQLPKDRFSAERLKGVDSTLKIQPAKLEDSAVYLCASSLGAYTDTQYFGPGTRLTVL.